This record looks at one TCR beta chain sequence and its context. Its matching antigen is unknown. It was at deep level that the assay was run. The assay was immunoSEQ multiplex PCR, and TCRdb's table has in-frame clones only and misses some. The table lists 2 million to 2.5 million clones, approximately 95% of them singletons, with 0.35% to 0.5% in the top ten. The source of the sample is a study of shared clonotypes between healthy human individuals. Study results and limitations: The researchers took only blood, and tissue repertoires probably look different. Few donors limited the genetic and exposure-history diversity represented.

This TCR derives from a man between 18 and 29 years old in good health. Some clones in this sample may be carry-over from other donors' samples. Sequences were obtained from naive CD4+ T cells from PBMCs. The sample's subset: CD45RA+ positively selected.

CDR3 nucleotide sequence: TGTGCCAGCAGCTTAAGGGGACTAGCGGGTCCTAGGGTTGAGCAGTTCTTC. It is translated as CASSLRGLAGPRVEQFF. The chain joins TRBV7-3 to TRBJ2-1; 12 nucleotides agree with TRBD2. Germline trimming cut 1 base from V and 9 bases from J; bases unmatched to any gene: 10. The CDR3 length is 17 residues. CDR1 and CDR2 from the germline V gene are SGHTA and FQGTGA.